The source of this TCR beta chain is a study of blood T cell repertoires in COVID-19. V lost 0 bases to trimming and J lost 6 bases, with 15 bases between them. The CDR3 has 15 residues. Germline V gene sequence: CDR1 PRHDT, CDR2 FYEKMQ (reference sequence). This clone was recorded many times. The data were produced by immunoSEQ multiplex PCR, yet TCRdb's version contains in-frame clones alone and is incomplete. The sample contains 150,000 or so clones, around 82% of which appear only once. This chain connects TRBV13 to TRBJ2-7, with D tentatively TRBD2 (5 bases). The sample was peripheral blood. The receptor's source is a man aged 55 to 70 with active or convalescent COVID-19. The CDR3 sequence: CASSLGQSGLGEQYF. In nucleotides, the CDR3 is TGTGCCAGCAGCTTAGGCCAAAGCGGTCTGGGCGAGCAGTACTTC.